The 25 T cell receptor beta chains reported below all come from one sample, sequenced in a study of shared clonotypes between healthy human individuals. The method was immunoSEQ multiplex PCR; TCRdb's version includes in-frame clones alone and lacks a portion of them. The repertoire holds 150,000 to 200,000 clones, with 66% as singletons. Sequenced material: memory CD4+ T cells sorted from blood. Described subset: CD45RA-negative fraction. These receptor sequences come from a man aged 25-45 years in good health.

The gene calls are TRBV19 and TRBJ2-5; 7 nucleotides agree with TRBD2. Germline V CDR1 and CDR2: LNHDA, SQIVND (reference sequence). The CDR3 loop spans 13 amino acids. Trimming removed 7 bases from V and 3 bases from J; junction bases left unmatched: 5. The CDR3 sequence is CASTGLAEETQYF. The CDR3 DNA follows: TGTGCCAGTACTGGGCTAGCGGAAGAGACCCAGTACTTC.

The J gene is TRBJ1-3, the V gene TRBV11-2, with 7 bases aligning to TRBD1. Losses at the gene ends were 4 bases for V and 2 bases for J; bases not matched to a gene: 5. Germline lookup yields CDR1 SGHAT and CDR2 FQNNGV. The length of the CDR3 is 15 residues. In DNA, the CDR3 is TGTGCCAGCAGCTCAAACAGGGGACCTGGAAACACCATATATTTT. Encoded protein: CASSSNRGPGNTIYF.

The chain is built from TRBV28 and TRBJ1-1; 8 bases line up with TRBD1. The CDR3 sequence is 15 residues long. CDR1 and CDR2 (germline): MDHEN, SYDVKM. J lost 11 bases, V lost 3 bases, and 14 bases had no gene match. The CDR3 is CASSFRGRGPLGAFF. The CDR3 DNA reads TGTGCCAGCAGTTTTAGGGGCAGGGGGCCCCTCGGGGCTTTCTTT. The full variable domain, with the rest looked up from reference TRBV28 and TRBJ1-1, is DVKVTQSSRYLVKRTGEKVFLECVQDMDHENMFWYRQDPGLGLRLIYFSYDVKMKEKGDIPEGYSVSREKKERFSLILESASTNQTSMYLCASSFRGRGPLGAFFGQGTRLTVV.

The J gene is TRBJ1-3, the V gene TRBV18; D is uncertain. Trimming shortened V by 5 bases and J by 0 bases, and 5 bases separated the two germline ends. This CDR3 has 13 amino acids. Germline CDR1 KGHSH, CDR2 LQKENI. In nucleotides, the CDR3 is TGTGCCAGCTCAGAGAGCTCTGGAAACACCATATATTTT. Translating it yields CASSESSGNTIYF.

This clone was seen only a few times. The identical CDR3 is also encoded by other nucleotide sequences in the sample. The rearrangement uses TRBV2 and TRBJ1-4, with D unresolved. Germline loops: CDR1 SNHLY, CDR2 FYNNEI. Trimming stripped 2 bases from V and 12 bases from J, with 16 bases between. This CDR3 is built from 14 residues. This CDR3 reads CASSERQASEELFF. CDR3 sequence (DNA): TGTGCCAGCAGTGAAAGGCAGGCGTCTGAGGAACTGTTTTTT. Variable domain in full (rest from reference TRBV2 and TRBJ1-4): EPEVTQTPSHQVTQMGQEVILRCVPISNHLYFYWYRQILGQKVEFLVSFYNNEISEKSEIFDDQFSVERPDGSNFTLKIRSTKLEDSAMYFCASSERQASEELFFGSGTQLSVL.

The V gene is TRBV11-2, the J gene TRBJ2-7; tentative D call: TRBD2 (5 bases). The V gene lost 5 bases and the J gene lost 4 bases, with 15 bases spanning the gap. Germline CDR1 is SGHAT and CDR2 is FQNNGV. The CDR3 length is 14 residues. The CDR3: CASSTSNGVYEQYF. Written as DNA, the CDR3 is TGTGCCAGCAGCACTTCGAACGGGGTTTACGAGCAGTACTTC. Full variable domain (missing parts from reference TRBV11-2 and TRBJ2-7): EAGVAQSPRYKIIEKRQSVAFWCNPISGHATLYWYQQILGQGPKLLIQFQNNGVVDDSQLPKDRFSAERLKGVDSTLKIQPAKLEDSAVYLCASSTSNGVYEQYFGPGTRLTVT.

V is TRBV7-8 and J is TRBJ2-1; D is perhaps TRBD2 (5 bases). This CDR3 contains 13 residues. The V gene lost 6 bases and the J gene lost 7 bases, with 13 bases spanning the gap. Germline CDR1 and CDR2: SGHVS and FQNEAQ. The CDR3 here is CASSLLASNEQFF. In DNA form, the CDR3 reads TGTGCCAGCAGTTTGCTAGCAAGTAATGAGCAGTTCTTC. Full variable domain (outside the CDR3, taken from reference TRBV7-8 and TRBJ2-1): GAGVSQSPRYKVAKRGQDVALRCDPISGHVSLFWYQQALGQGPEFLTYFQNEAQLDKSGLPSDRFFAERPEGSVSTLKIQRTQQEDSAVYLCASSLLASNEQFFGPGTRLTVL.

The CDR3, as DNA: TGTGCCAGCAGCGCCGGGACAGGCGGCTCTGGGGCCAACGTCCTGACTTTC. Translation: CASSAGTGGSGANVLTF. The rearrangement joins TRBV7-8 to TRBJ2-6; TRBD1 aligns across 8 bases. This CDR3 spans 17 amino acids. Germline V lookup: CDR1 SGHVS, CDR2 FQNEAQ. Trimming at V came to 5 bases and at J to 0 bases, leaving 6 bases not matched to a gene.

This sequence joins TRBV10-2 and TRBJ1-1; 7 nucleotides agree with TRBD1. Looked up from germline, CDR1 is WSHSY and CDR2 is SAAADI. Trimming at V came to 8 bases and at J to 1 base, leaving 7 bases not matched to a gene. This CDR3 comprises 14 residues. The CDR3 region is CASDPGQQNTEAFF. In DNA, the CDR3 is TGCGCCAGCGATCCGGGACAGCAGAACACTGAAGCTTTCTTT.

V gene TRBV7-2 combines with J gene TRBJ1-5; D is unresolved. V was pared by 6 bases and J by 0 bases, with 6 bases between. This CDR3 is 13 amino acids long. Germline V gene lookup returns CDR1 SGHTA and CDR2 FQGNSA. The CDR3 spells CASRENSNQPQHF. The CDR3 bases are TGTGCCAGCAGAGAGAATAGCAATCAGCCCCAGCATTTT. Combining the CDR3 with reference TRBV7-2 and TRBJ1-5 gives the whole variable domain GAGVSQSPSNKVTEKGKDVELRCDPISGHTALYWYRQSLGQGLEFLIYFQGNSAPDKSGLPSDRFSAERTGGSVSTLTIQRTQQEDSAVYLCASRENSNQPQHFGDGTRLSIL.

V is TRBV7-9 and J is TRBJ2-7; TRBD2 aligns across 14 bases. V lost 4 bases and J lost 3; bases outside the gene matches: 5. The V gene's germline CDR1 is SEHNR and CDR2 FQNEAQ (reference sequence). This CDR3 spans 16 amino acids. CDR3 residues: CASSSTSGRAVYEQYF. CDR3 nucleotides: TGTGCCAGCAGCTCGACTAGCGGGAGGGCCGTCTACGAGCAGTACTTC.

The CDR3 is CASSLETFNEKLFF. As DNA, the CDR3 is TGCGCCAGCAGCTTAGAGACCTTTAATGAAAAACTGTTTTTT. The chain uses TRBV5-1 and TRBJ1-4; no clear D gene. V gave up 2 bases and J gave up 4 bases, with 9 bases separating them. Per the germline V gene, CDR1 is SGHRS and CDR2 is YFSETQ. CDR3 size: 14 residues.

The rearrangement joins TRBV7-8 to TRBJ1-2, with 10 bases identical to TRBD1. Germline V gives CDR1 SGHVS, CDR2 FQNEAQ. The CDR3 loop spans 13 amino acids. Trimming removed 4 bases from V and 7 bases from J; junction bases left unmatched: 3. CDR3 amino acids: CASSSGTGVGYTF. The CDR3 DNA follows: TGTGCCAGCAGCTCCGGGACAGGGGTTGGCTACACCTTC.

In DNA form, the CDR3 reads TGCGCCAGCAGCTTTGACGTGTCGAGGACAGGGGCCTACGAGCAGTACTTC. It translates to CASSFDVSRTGAYEQYF. The rearrangement links TRBV5-1 to TRBJ2-7; 9 nucleotides align to TRBD1. Germline V gene data show CDR1 as SGHRS and CDR2 as YFSETQ. With 2 bases clipped from V and 2 bases from J, the junction kept 11 bases outside the gene matches. The CDR3 consists of 17 residues. Using reference TRBV5-1 and TRBJ2-7 for the parts outside the CDR3, the full variable domain is KAGVTQTPRYLIKTRGQQVTLSCSPISGHRSVSWYQQTPGQGLQFLFEYFSETQRNKGNFPGRFSGRQFSNSRSEMNVSTLELGDSALYLCASSFDVSRTGAYEQYFGPGTRLTVT.

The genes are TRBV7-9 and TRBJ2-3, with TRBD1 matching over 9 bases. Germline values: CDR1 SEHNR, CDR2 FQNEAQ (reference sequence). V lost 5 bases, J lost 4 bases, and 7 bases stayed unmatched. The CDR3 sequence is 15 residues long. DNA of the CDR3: TGTGCCAGCAGCCATAGACAGGGGGGGTCAGATACGCAGTATTTT. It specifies CASSHRQGGSDTQYF.

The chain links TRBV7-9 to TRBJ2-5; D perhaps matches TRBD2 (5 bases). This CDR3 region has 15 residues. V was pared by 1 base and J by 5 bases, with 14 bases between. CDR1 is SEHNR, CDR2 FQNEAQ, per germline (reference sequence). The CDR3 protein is CASSLGEGRLETQYF. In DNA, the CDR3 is TGTGCCAGCAGCTTAGGAGAAGGGAGATTGGAGACCCAGTACTTC. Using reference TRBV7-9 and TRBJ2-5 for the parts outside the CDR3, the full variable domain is DTGVSQNPRHKITKRGQNVTFRCDPISEHNRLYWYRQTLGQGPEFLTYFQNEAQLEKSRLLSDRFSAERPKGSFSTLEIQRTEQGDSAMYLCASSLGEGRLETQYFGPGTRLLVL.

The CDR3 DNA reads TGTGCCAGCAGAATAGGGGGACTAGCGGTTGAGCAGTACTTC. It is translated as CASRIGGLAVEQYF. The chain uses TRBV6-1 and TRBJ2-7, with 11 bases fitting TRBD2. The CDR3 spans 14 residues. J gave up 7 bases and V 6 bases, and 8 bases lay outside the gene matches. CDR1 and CDR2 (germline): MNHNS, SASEGT.

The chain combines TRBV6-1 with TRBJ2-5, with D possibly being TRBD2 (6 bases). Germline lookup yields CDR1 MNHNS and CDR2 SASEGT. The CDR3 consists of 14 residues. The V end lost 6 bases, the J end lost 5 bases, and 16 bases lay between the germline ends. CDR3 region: CASSAGRRAETQYF. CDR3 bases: TGTGCCAGCAGCGCGGGACGGAGGGCGGAGACCCAGTACTTC.

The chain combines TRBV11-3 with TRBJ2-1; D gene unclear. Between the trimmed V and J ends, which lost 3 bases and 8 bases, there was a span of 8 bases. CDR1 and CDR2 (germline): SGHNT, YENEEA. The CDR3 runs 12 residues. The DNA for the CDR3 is TGTGCCAGCAGCTTTAATTTGGATGAGCAGTTCTTC. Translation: CASSFNLDEQFF.

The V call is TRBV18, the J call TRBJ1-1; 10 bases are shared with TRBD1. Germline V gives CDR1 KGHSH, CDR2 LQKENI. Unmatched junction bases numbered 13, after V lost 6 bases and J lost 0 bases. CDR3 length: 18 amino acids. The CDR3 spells CASSPDRGLSNMNTEAFF. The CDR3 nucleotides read TGTGCCAGCTCTCCCGACAGGGGGCTTTCGAACATGAACACTGAAGCTTTCTTT.

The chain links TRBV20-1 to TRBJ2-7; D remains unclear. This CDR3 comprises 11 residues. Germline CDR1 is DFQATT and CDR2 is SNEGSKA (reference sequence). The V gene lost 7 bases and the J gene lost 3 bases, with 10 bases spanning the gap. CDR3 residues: CSGVTDYEQYF. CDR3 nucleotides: TGCAGTGGGGTAACCGACTACGAGCAGTACTTC.

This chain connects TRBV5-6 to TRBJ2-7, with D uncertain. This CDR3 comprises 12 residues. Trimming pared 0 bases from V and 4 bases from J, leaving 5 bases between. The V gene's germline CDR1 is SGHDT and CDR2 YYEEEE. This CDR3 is CASSLGGYEQYF. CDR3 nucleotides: TGTGCCAGCAGCTTGGGGGGTTACGAGCAGTACTTC.

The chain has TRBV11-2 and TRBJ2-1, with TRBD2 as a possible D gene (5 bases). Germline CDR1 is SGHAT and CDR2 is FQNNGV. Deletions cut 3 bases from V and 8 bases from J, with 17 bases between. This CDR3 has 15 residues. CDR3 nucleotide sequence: TGTGCCAGCAGCTTTTCCGGGGTCCCGACCTATGAGCAGTTCTTC. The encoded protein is CASSFSGVPTYEQFF. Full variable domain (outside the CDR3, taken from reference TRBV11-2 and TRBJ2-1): EAGVAQSPRYKIIEKRQSVAFWCNPISGHATLYWYQQILGQGPKLLIQFQNNGVVDDSQLPKDRFSAERLKGVDSTLKIQPAKLEDSAVYLCASSFSGVPTYEQFFGPGTRLTVL.

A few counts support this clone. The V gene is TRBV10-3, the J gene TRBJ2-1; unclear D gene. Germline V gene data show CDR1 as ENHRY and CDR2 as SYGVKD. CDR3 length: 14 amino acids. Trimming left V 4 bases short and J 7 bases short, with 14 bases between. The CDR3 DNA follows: TGTGCCATCAGTGCCGGGTTCCCCCAGAATGAGCAGTTCTTC. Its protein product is CAISAGFPQNEQFF.

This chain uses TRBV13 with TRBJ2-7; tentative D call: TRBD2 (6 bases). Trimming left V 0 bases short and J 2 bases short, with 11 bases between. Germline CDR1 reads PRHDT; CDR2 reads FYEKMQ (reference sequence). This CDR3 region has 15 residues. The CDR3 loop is CASSLGRGKAYEQYF. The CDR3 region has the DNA TGTGCCAGCAGCTTAGGCCGGGGGAAGGCCTACGAGCAGTACTTC.